The 11 T cell receptor beta chains below come from one sample, sequenced in a study of technical replicates of blood from several donors. Profiling relied on immunoSEQ multiplex PCR, and the TCRdb table lists in-frame clones only, not all of them. The sample carries approximately 81,000 clones, 90% to 96% recorded once. The sequencing sample was made of T cells isolated from PBMCs. All receptors derive from a human donor in good health.

This sequence joins TRBV4-3 and TRBJ2-7; TRBD1 agrees at 10 bases. Germline-derived CDR1 and CDR2 are LGHNA and YSLEER. V trimming: 3 bases; J trimming: 6 bases; junction bases outside the gene matches: 17. The CDR3 is 18 amino acids. The CDR3 DNA sequence: TGCGCCAGCAGCCACGGGACAGGGGAGAGTGAGTACGAAATCGAGCAGTACTTC. As protein: CASSHGTGESEYEIEQYF.

The chain recombines TRBV11-2 with TRBJ2-7; TRBD2 is a possible D gene (5 bases). Trimming took 1 base from V and 0 from J, leaving 10 bases between them. This CDR3 has 15 residues. The germline V gene has CDR1 SGHAT and CDR2 FQNNGV. The CDR3 sequence: CASSLVWEFSYEQYF. The CDR3 region has the DNA TGTGCCAGCAGCTTAGTATGGGAGTTCTCCTACGAGCAGTACTTC.

The V and J genes are TRBV11-3 and TRBJ2-4, with D maybe TRBD1 (5 bases). The CDR3 loop spans 13 amino acids. The germline gives CDR1 SGHNT, CDR2 YENEEA. Trimming shortened V by 5 bases and J by 0 bases, and 5 bases separated the two germline ends. CDR3 residues: CASSQGAKNIQYF. As DNA, the CDR3 is TGTGCCAGCAGCCAGGGAGCCAAAAACATTCAGTACTTC.

The chain couples TRBV30 to TRBJ2-7, with TRBD2 as a possible D gene (5 bases). Germline assignment: CDR1 GTSNPN and CDR2 SVGIG (reference sequence). Trimming removed 4 bases from V and 7 bases from J, with 17 bases in between. This CDR3 comprises 13 residues. CDR3: CAWTRGAFLEQYF. For the CDR3, the DNA is TGTGCCTGGACCCGGGGTGCCTTTTTGGAGCAGTACTTC.

This clone appeared a single time. CDR3 in DNA: TGTGCCAGCAGCCTAAGTGGACAGGTGTACACCGGGGAGCTGTTTTTT. It specifies CASSLSGQVYTGELFF. The rearrangement joins TRBV9 to TRBJ2-2, with 7 bases matching TRBD1. The germline gives CDR1 SGDLS, CDR2 YYNGEE. CDR3 length equals 16 residues. The V gene end was trimmed by 4 bases and the J gene end by 3 bases; junction bases not matched to a gene: 9.

The chain has TRBV21-1 and TRBJ2-3; the DNA was not compared with TRBD2, the D call given in the table. TRBV21-1 is noted as a pseudogene. The CDR3 is made up of 13 amino acids. CDR3 sequence reads: CASKFLTTDTQYF. DNA for the CDR3: TGTGCCAGCAAGTTTCTCACTACAGATACGCAGTATTTT.

The chain joins TRBV6-6 to TRBJ1-5; weak D call: TRBD1 (5 bases). Germline V gene data show CDR1 as MNHNY and CDR2 as SVGAGI (reference sequence). V lost 5 bases and J lost 6, with 20 bases in between. CDR3 length equals 16 residues. The CDR3 region is CASSRAVGDAPQPQHF. The CDR3, as DNA: TGTGCCAGCAGTCGGGCAGTAGGGGATGCCCCTCAGCCCCAGCATTTT.

This clone was observed once. The chain links TRBV4-3 to TRBJ1-2; tentative D call: TRBD1 (6 bases). The germline CDR1 and CDR2 sequences are LGHNA and YSLEER. The V end was cut by 0 bases, the J end by 4 bases, with 15 bases between. This CDR3 comprises 16 residues. The CDR3 nucleotides are TGCGCCAGCAGCCAAGAAAGGACAGTCCCTATCTATGGCTACACCTTC. Its translation is CASSQERTVPIYGYTF.

To note about this clone: At one end, the junction sequence differs from germline, possibly due to a read error. CDR3 amino acids: CASREGQGSTEAFF. The DNA for the CDR3 is TGTGCCAGCAGAGAAGGACAGGGTAGCACTGAAGCTTTCTTT. This chain joins TRBV2 and TRBJ1-1; TRBD1 matches at 8 bases. In germline, CDR1 is SNHLY, CDR2 FYNNEI. The CDR3 runs to 14 residues. Full variable domain (remainder filled in from reference TRBV2 and TRBJ1-1): EPEVTQTPSHQVTQMGQEVILRCVPISNHLYFYWYRQILGQKVEFLVSFYNNEISEKSEIFDDQFSVERPDGSNFTLKIRSTKLEDSAMYFCASREGQGSTEAFFGQGTRLTVV.

This clone was found once. The chain employs TRBV9 and TRBJ2-1, with D possibly TRBD2 on 7 matching bases. Germline V lookup: CDR1 SGDLS, CDR2 YYNGEE. V was cut by 0 bases and J by 2 bases, with 12 bases left in between. The CDR3 extends over 16 amino acids. The CDR3 DNA reads as TGTGCCAGCAGCGTAGTAGGGGGGGGCCCCTACAATGAGCAGTTCTTC. Protein product: CASSVVGGGPYNEQFF.

The V call is TRBV11-2, the J call TRBJ1-5, with D maybe TRBD1 (5 bases). The CDR3 spans 15 residues. Trimming pared 1 base from V and 4 bases from J, leaving 11 bases between. Per the germline V gene, CDR1 is SGHAT and CDR2 is FQNNGV. CDR3 sequence (DNA): TGTGCCAGCAGCTTAGGGGGCGCAGGGAATCAGCCCCAGCATTTT. This sequence encodes CASSLGGAGNQPQHF.